The clone carrying this T cell receptor beta chain was observed once. The data are from a study of blood T cell repertoires in COVID-19. The wider study: Some COVID-19 samples were acute and others convalescent; all came from the United States, Italy and Spain.

There are 13 residues in the CDR3. Germline V CDR1 and CDR2: MNHEY, SMNVEV (reference sequence). V gave up 6 bases and J gave up 5 bases; unmatched junction bases: 7. Sequencing was performed with immunoSEQ multiplex PCR; in TCRdb, only in-frame clones are kept and a portion is missing. The sample has 130,000 to 150,000 clones; 87% are singletons. The chain uses TRBV27 and TRBJ2-7; 7 bases line up with TRBD2. Sequencing was performed on peripheral blood. The TCR comes from a man at least 80 years old with acute or convalescent COVID-19. This CDR3 reads CASRGGTLHEQYF. The CDR3 nucleotides read TGTGCCAGCAGGGGAGGGACTCTCCACGAGCAGTACTTC.